This TCR beta chain was found in a study of tissue T cells after allogeneic stem cell transplantation. This table comes from immunoSEQ multiplex PCR, and its TCRdb copy is limited to in-frame clones, with some not included. The sample shows tens of thousands of clones, about nine tenths of them seen only once. Germline CDR1 SEHNR, CDR2 FQNEAQ (reference sequence). Trimming removed 0 bases at V and 5 bases at J, with 10 bases between. The CDR3 covers 15 residues. The source of this sequence is a woman aged 35-70 years who later had graft-versus-host disease after an allogeneic stem cell transplant. The specimen comprised blood, sampled before transplantation. This chain connects TRBV7-9 to TRBJ1-4, with a possible D match to TRBD1 (6 bases). The CDR3 loop reads CASSLALQGNEKLFF. The CDR3 DNA sequence: TGTGCCAGCAGCTTAGCGCTACAGGGCAATGAAAAACTGTTTTTT.